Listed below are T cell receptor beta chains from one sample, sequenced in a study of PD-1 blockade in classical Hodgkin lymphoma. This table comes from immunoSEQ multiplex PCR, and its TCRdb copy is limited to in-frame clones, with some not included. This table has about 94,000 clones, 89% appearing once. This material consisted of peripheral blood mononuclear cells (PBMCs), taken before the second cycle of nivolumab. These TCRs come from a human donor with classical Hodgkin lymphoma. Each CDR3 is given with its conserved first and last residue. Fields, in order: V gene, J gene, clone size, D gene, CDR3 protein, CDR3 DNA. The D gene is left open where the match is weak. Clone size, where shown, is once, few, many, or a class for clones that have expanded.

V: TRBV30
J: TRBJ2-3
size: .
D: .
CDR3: CAVSTDTQYF
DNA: TGTGCCGTTAGCACAGATACGCAGTATTTT

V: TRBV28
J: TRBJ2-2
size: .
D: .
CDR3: CASISANTGELFF
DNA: TGTGCCAGCATTTCGGCGAACACCGGGGAGCTGTTTTTT

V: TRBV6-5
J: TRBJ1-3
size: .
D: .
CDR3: CASAARTGNTIYF
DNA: TGTGCCAGCGCGGCTCGGACAGGAAACACCATATATTTT

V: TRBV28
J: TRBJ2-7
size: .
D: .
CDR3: CASSSTGKSSYEQYF
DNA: TGTGCCAGCAGCTCGACAGGAAAAAGCTCCTACGAGCAGTACTTC

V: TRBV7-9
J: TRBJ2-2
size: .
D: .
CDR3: CASSLAGSGNTGELFF
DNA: TGTGCCAGCAGCTTAGCTGGTAGCGGCAACACCGGGGAGCTGTTTTTT

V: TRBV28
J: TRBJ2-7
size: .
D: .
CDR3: CASSGVYEQYF
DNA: TGTGCTAGTTCTGGGGTTTACGAGCAGTACTTC

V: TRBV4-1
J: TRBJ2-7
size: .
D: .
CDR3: CASSQEKGRGYEQYF
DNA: TGCGCCAGCAGCCAAGAGAAGGGCAGGGGCTACGAGCAGTACTTC

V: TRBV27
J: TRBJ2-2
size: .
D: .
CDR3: CASSLRLLNTGELFF
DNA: TGTGCCAGCAGTTTACGGCTCTTAAACACCGGGGAGCTGTTTTTT

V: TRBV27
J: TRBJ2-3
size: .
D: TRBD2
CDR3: CASSFWRGGRTDTQYF
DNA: TGTGCCAGCAGTTTCTGGCGGGGGGGGAGAACAGATACGCAGTATTTT

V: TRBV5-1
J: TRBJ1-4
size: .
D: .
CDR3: CASSLAVGQEGEKLFF
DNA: TGCGCCAGCAGCTTGGCAGTCGGACAAGAAGGTGAAAAACTGTTTTTT

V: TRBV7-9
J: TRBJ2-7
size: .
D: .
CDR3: CASSSTRQGLSNEQYF
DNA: TGTGCCAGCAGCTCGACCAGACAGGGACTGAGCAACGAGCAGTACTTC

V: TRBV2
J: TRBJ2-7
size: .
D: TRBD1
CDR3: CASSRTGHRSYEQYF
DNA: TGTGCCAGCAGCCGGACAGGCCATAGGTCCTACGAGCAGTACTTC

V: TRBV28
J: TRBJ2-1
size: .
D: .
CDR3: CASSLWPAGLSYNEQFF
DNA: TGTGCCAGCAGTTTATGGCCCGCGGGACTCTCCTACAATGAGCAGTTCTTC

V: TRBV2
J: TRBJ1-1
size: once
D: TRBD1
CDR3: CASSPRGDTEAFF
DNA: TGTGCCAGCAGTCCCAGGGGGGACACTGAAGCTTTCTTT

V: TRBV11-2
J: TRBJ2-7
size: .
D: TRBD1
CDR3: CASSLGGQGVYEQYF
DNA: TGTGCCAGCAGCTTAGGTGGCCAGGGGGTCTACGAGCAGTACTTC

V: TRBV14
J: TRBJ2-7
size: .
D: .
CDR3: CASSQGYEQYF
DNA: TGTGCCAGCAGCCAAGGTTACGAGCAGTACTTC

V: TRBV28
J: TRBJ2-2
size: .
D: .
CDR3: CASSHPDANTGELFF
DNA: TGTGCCAGCAGTCATCCGGACGCGAACACCGGGGAGCTGTTTTTT

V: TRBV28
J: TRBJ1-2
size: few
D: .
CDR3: CASSLVVADDYYGYTF
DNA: TGTGCCAGCAGTTTAGTCGTCGCCGACGACTACTATGGCTACACCTTC

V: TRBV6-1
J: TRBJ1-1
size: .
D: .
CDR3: CASREGLEAFF
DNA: TGTGCCAGCAGGGAGGGGTTAGAAGCTTTCTTT

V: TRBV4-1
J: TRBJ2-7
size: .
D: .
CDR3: CASSQDLNIPYEQYF
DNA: TGCGCCAGCAGCCAAGATCTTAACATCCCCTACGAGCAGTACTTC

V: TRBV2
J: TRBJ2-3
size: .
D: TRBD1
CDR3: CASSIRDRRTDTQYF
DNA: TGTGCCAGCAGTATCCGGGACAGGAGAACAGATACGCAGTATTTT

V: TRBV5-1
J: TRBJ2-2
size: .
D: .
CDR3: CASSLLVNTGELFF
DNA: TGCGCCAGCAGCTTGTTAGTGAACACCGGGGAGCTGTTTTTT

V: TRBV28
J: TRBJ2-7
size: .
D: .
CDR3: CASSLGRAIVHEQYF
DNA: TGTGCCAGCAGTTTAGGCAGGGCCATCGTCCACGAGCAGTACTTC

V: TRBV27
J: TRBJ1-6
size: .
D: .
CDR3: CASSLADRPNSPLHF
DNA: TGTGCCAGCAGTTTAGCCGACAGACCCAATTCACCCCTCCACTTT

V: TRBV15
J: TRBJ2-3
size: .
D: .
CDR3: CATSSRDRYTDTQYF
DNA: TGTGCCACCAGCAGCAGGGACCGGTACACAGATACGCAGTATTTT

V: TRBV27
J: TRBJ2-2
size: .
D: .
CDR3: CASSSRDSHGELFF
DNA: TGTGCCAGCAGTTCCCGGGACTCCCACGGGGAGCTGTTTTTT

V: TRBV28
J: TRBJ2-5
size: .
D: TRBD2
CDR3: CASSTRLAAEHWETQYF
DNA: TGTGCCAGCAGCACCAGACTAGCCGCTGAACATTGGGAGACCCAGTACTTC

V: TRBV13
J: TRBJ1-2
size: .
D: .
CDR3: CASSFTGGYYGYTF
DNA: TGTGCCAGCAGCTTCACGGGGGGTTACTATGGCTACACCTTC

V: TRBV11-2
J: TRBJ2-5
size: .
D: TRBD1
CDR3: CASSRDRGRGQETQYF
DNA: TGTGCCAGCAGCCGAGACAGGGGGCGAGGCCAAGAGACCCAGTACTTC

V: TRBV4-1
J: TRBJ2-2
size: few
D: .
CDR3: CASSQRTATYTGELFF
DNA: TGCGCCAGCAGCCAAAGGACCGCCACTTACACCGGGGAGCTGTTTTTT

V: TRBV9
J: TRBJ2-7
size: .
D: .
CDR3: CASSELPGSSYEQYF
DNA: TGTGCCAGCAGCGAACTTCCGGGATCCAGCTACGAGCAGTACTTC

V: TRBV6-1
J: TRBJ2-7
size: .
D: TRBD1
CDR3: CASSVDRVGEQYF
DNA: TGTGCCAGCAGTGTGGACAGGGTTGGCGAGCAGTACTTC

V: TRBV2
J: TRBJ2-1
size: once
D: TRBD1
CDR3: CASSGETGYNEQFF
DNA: TGTGCCAGCAGTGGGGAGACAGGGTACAATGAGCAGTTCTTC

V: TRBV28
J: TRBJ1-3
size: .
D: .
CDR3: CASSRGSFTIYF
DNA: TGTGCCAGCAGCAGGGGTTCCTTCACCATATATTTT

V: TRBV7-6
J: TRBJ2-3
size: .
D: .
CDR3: CASSPRRLEGTDTQYF
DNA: TGTGCCAGCAGCCCCAGGAGGCTAGAAGGCACAGATACGCAGTATTTT

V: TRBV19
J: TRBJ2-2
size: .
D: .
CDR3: CARPGPTGELFF
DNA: TGTGCCAGACCGGGACCCACCGGGGAGCTGTTTTTT

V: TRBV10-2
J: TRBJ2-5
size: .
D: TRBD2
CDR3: CASSESWTSGGIGETQYF
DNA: TGCGCCAGCAGTGAGAGTTGGACTAGCGGGGGGATAGGGGAGACCCAGTACTTC

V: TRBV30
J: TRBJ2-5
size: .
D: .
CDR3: CAWSGAEGGETQYF
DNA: TGTGCCTGGAGTGGAGCGGAGGGGGGGGAGACCCAGTACTTC

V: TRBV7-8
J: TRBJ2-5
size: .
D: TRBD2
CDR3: CASSLVGGGGKETQYF
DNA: TGTGCCAGCAGCTTAGTCGGGGGGGGAGGAAAAGAGACCCAGTACTTC

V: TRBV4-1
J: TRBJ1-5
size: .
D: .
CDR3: CASSQRVGGNQPQHF
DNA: TGCGCCAGCAGCCAGAGGGTAGGGGGGAATCAGCCCCAGCATTTT

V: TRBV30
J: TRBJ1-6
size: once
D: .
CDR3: CAWKSGANSPLHF
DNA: TGTGCCTGGAAGTCAGGGGCTAATTCACCCCTCCACTTT

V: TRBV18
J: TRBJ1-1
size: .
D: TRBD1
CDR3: CASSPALLDRGSDEAFF
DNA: TGTGCCAGCTCACCCGCCCTTCTGGACAGGGGGTCGGATGAAGCTTTCTTT

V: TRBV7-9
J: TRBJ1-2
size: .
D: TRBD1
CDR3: CASRGTGTGHGYTF
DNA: TGTGCCAGCAGGGGAACCGGGACAGGGCATGGCTACACCTTC

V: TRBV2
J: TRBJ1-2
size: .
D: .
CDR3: CASRVSASDGYTF
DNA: TGTGCCAGCAGGGTCAGTGCCTCGGATGGCTACACCTTC

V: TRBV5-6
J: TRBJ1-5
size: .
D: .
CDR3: CASRRQNSNQPQHF
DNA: TGTGCCAGTAGAAGACAGAATAGCAATCAGCCCCAGCATTTT

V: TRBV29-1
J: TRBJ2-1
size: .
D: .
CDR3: CSVEGKWDEQFF
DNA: TGCAGCGTCGAGGGGAAGTGGGATGAGCAGTTCTTC

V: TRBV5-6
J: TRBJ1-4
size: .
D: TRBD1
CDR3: CASSLTGTGAAEKLFF
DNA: TGTGCCAGCAGCCTGACCGGGACAGGGGCGGCTGAAAAACTGTTTTTT

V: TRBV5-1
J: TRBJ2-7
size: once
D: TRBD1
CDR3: CASSLVGRGTTYEQYF
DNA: TGCGCCAGCAGCTTGGTTGGCAGGGGGACAACCTACGAGCAGTACTTC

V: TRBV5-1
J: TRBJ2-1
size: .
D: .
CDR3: CASRLGRGSYNEQFF
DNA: TGCGCCAGCAGGCTAGGGAGAGGCTCCTACAATGAGCAGTTCTTC

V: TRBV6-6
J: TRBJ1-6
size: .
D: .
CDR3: CASRKRQVSYNSPLHF
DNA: TGTGCCAGCAGAAAACGACAGGTCTCCTATAATTCACCCCTCCACTTT

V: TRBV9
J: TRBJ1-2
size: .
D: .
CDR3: CASIAPGTSYGYTF
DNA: TGTGCCAGCATCGCACCAGGGACAAGCTATGGCTACACCTTC

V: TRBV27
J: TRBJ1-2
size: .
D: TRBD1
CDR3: CASREDRGEEYYGYTF
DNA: TGTGCCAGCAGAGAAGACAGGGGAGAAGAGTACTATGGCTACACCTTC